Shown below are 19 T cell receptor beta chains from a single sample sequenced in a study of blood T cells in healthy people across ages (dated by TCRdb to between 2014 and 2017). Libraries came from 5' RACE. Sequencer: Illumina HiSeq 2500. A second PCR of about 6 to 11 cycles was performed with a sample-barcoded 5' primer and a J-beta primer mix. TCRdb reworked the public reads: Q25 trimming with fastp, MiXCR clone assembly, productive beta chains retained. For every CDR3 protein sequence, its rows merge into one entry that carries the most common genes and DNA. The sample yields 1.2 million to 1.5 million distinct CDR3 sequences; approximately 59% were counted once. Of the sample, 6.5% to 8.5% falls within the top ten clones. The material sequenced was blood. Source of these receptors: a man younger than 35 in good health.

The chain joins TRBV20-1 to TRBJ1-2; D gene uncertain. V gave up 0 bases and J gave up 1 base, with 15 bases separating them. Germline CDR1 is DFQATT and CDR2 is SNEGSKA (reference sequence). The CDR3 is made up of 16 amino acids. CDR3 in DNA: TGCAGTGCTAGAGATTCCTCGGCCGAGTTTAACTATGGCTACACCTTC. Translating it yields CSARDSSAEFNYGYTF.

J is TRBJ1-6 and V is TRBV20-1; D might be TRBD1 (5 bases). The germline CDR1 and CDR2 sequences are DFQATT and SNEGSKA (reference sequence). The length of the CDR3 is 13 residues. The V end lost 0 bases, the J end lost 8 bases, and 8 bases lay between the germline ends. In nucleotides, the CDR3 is TGCAGTGCTAGAGAAGACAGACATTCACCCCTCCACTTT. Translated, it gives CSAREDRHSPLHF.

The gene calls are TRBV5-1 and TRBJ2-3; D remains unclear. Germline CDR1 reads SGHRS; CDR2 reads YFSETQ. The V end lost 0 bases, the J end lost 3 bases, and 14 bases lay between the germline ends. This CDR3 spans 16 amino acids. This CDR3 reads CASSLALGVLTDTQYF. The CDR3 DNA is TGCGCCAGCAGCTTGGCCCTGGGTGTACTTACAGATACGCAGTATTTT. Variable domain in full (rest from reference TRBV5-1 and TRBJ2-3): KAGVTQTPRYLIKTRGQQVTLSCSPISGHRSVSWYQQTPGQGLQFLFEYFSETQRNKGNFPGRFSGRQFSNSRSEMNVSTLELGDSALYLCASSLALGVLTDTQYFGPGTRLTVL.

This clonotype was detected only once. The CDR3 DNA reads as TGTGCCAGCAGCCTGACGGGTGTACAAGATACGCAGTATTTT. Encoded protein: CASSLTGVQDTQYF. The gene calls are TRBV3-1 and TRBJ2-3; D is unresolved. Trimming removed 4 bases at V and 5 bases at J, with 13 bases between. CDR1 is LGHDT and CDR2 is YNNKEL in the germline V gene (reference sequence). The length of the CDR3 is 14 residues.

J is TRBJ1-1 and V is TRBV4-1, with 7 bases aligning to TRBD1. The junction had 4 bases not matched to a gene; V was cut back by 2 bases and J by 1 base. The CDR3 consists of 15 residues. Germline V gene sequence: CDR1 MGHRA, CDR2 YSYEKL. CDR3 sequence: CASSQRDSENTEAFF. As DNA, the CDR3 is TGCGCCAGCAGCCAACGGGACAGCGAGAACACTGAAGCTTTCTTT.

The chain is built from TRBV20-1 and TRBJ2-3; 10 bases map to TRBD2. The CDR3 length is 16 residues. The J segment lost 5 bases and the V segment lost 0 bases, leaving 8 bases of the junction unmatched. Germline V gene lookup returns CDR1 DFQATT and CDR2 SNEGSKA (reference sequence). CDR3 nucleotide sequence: TGCAGTGCTAGAGATCAGCGGGGGGGCTCCGTAGATACGCAGTATTTT. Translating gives CSARDQRGGSVDTQYF.

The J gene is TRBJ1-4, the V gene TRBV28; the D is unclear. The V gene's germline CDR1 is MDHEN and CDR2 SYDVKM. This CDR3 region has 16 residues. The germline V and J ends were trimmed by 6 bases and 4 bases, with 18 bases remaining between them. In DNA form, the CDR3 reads TGTGCCAGCAGCCCCCTCCCCCACAAGCTTAATGAAAAACTGTTTTTT. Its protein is CASSPLPHKLNEKLFF.

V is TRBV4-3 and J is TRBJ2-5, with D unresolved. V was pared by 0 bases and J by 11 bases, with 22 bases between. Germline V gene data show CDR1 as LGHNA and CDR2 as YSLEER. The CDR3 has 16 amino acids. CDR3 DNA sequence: TGCGCCAGCAGCCAAGAACTGCGGCCCGCCTACAATGAGCAGTACTTC. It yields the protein CASSQELRPAYNEQYF.

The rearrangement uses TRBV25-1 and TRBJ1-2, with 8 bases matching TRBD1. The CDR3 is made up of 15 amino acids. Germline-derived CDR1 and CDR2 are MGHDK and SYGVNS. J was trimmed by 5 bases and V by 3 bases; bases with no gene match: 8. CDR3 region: CASSDPGQGYYGYTF. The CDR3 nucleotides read TGTGCCAGCAGTGATCCCGGACAGGGATATTATGGCTACACCTTC.

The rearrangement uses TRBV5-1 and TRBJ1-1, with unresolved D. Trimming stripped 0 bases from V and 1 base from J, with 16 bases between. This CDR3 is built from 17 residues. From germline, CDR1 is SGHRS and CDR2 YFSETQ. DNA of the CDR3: TGCGCCAGCAGCTTGGAATCGGCCAGGATCACGAACACTGAAGCTTTCTTT. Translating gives CASSLESARITNTEAFF.

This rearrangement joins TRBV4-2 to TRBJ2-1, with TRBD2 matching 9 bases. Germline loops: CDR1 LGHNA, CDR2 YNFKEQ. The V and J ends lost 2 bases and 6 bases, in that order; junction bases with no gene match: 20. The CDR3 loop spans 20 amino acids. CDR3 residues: CASSQRTYTSGGKVVNEQFF. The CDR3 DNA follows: TGTGCCAGCAGCCAAAGAACGTATACAAGCGGGGGGAAGGTGGTCAATGAGCAGTTCTTC.

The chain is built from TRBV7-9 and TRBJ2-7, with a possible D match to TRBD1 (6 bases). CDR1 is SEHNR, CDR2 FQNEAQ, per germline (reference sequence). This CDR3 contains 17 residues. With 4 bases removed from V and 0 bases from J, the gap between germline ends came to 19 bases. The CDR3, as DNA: TGTGCCAGCAGCTCCCCCCCGGGTGGGGACAACTCCTACGAGCAGTACTTC. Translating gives CASSSPPGGDNSYEQYF. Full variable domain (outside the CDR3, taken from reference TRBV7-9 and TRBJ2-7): DTGVSQNPRHKITKRGQNVTFRCDPISEHNRLYWYRQTLGQGPEFLTYFQNEAQLEKSRLLSDRFSAERPKGSFSTLEIQRTEQGDSAMYLCASSSPPGGDNSYEQYFGPGTRLTVT.

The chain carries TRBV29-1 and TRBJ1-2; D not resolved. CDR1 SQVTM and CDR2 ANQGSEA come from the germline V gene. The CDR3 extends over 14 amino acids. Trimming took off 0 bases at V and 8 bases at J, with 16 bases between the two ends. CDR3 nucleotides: TGCAGCGTTGAAGACGCGGGTGCTGGTCAGGGCTACACCTTC. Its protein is CSVEDAGAGQGYTF.

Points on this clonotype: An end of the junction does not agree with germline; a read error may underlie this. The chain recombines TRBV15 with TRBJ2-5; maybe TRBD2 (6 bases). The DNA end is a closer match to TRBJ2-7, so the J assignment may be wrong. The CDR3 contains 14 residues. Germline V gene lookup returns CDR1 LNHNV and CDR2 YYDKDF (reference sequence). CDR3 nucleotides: TGCGCCACCAGCAGAGTAACGGGACTGGACGAGCAGTACTTC. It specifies CATSRVTGLDEQYF.

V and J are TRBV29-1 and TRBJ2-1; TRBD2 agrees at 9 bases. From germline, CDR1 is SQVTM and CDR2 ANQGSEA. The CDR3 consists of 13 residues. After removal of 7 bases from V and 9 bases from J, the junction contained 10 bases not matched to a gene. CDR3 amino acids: CSGSAGGSREQFF. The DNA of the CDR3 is TGCAGCGGATCAGCGGGAGGATCTCGTGAGCAGTTCTTC.

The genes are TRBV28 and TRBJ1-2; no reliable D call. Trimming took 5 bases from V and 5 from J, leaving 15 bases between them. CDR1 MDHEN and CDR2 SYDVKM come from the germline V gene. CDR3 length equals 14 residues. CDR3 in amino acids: CASSVKVTGYGYTF. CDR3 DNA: TGTGCCAGCAGTGTAAAAGTCACGGGATATGGCTACACCTTC.

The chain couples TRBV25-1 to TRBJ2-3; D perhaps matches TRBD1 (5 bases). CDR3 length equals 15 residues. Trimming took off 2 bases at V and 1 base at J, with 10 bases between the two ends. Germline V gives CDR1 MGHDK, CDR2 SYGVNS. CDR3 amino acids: CASSEPKGGTDTQYF. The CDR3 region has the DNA TGTGCCAGCAGTGAACCTAAAGGGGGCACAGATACGCAGTATTTT.

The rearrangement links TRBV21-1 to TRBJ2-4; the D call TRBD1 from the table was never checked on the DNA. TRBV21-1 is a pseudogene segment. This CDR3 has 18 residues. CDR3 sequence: CASRGAFIKGLAKNIQYF. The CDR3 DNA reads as TGTGCCAGCAGGGGGGCATTTATCAAGGGTCTAGCCAAAAACATTCAGTACTTC.

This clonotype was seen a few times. CDR3 loop: CASSPTGVKDTEAFF. In DNA, the CDR3 is TGTGCCAGCTCACCCACCGGGGTGAAGGACACTGAAGCTTTCTTT. V is TRBV18 and J is TRBJ1-1; D is unclear. This CDR3 region has 15 residues. The V gene lost 3 bases and the J gene lost 3 bases, with 14 bases spanning the gap. Germline CDR1 KGHSH, CDR2 LQKENI.